Listed here is a single T cell receptor (beta chain). This entry belongs to a study of blood T cell repertoires in COVID-19. Germline CDR1 reads LNHDA; CDR2 reads SQIVND (reference sequence). The CDR3 is 14 amino acids. V shed 7 bases and J shed 0 bases, with 10 bases lying between them. Data came from immunoSEQ multiplex PCR; TCRdb stores just in-frame clones and leaves some out. This table holds about 300,000 clones, under 90% found once. The V and J genes are TRBV19 and TRBJ2-1, with D possibly being TRBD1 (5 bases). The specimen sequenced was peripheral blood. This receptor was identified in a woman in her 30s with COVID-19, enrolled during active disease. In DNA, the CDR3 is TGTGCCAGTAAAGGCAGGGACTCCTACAATGAGCAGTTCTTC. Translating gives CASKGRDSYNEQFF.